This T cell receptor (beta chain) was documented in a study of blood T cell repertoires in COVID-19. Study-wide background: PBMCs, B-cell-depleted T cells, or T cells were the source of the cDNA or gDNA that made up the material.

Unmatched junction bases numbered 1, after V lost 2 bases and J lost 8 bases. CDR1 is SGHNT and CDR2 is YYREEE in the germline V gene (reference sequence). CDR3 length equals 13 residues. Authors' methods: Scientists estimated how many nucleated cells there were by amplifying reference gene primers. Clones were read by immunoSEQ multiplex PCR, and TCRdb kept only the in-frame ones, dropping some. Clonal size and the V and J genes are those of that table, whereas D and trimming came from the DNA. The sample has 210,000 or so clones, roughly four fifths seen once. In this sample, this clone turned up a few times.

The clonotype originates from a woman aged 40 to 55 with acute or convalescent COVID-19. Material: peripheral blood. This chain uses TRBV5-4 with TRBJ1-6, with 7 bases lining up with TRBD1. CDR3 in DNA: TGTGCCAGCAGCTTTCAGGGGGATTCACCCCTCCACTTT. It encodes CASSFQGDSPLHF. Using reference TRBV5-4 and TRBJ1-6 for the parts outside the CDR3, the full variable domain is ETGVTQSPTHLIKTRGQQVTLRCSSQSGHNTVSWYQQALGQGPQFIFQYYREEENGRGNFPPRFSGLQFPNYSSELNVNALELDDSALYLCASSFQGDSPLHFGNGTRLTVT.